The present T cell receptor (beta chain) was sequenced within a study of blood T cell repertoires in COVID-19. Across the whole study: Both acute and convalescent COVID-19 samples were obtained from the United States, Italy and Spain. PBMCs, B-cell-depleted T cells, or T cells provided the cDNA or gDNA that made up the material.

Authors' data handling: Reference gene primer amplification in the assay estimated nucleated cell counts. Repertoires were generated with immunoSEQ multiplex PCR, while TCRdb's copy carries only in-frame clones and drops some. That table gives V, J and clone size, and the DNA gave D and trimming. The sample lists about 69,000 clones, 90% seen once, with approximately 5% in the top ten. Trimming pared 4 bases from V and 4 bases from J, leaving 11 bases between. In germline, CDR1 is MNHEY, CDR2 SVGAGI. The length of the CDR3 is 14 residues. The J gene is TRBJ1-3, the V gene TRBV6-5, with D possibly matching TRBD1 (5 bases). This receptor was taken from a woman younger than 35 with acute or convalescent COVID-19. The sequencing sample was made of peripheral blood. The CDR3 coding sequence is TGTGCCAGCAGTTTCATCGGGGGAGGAAACACCATATATTTT. Its protein is CASSFIGGGNTIYF.